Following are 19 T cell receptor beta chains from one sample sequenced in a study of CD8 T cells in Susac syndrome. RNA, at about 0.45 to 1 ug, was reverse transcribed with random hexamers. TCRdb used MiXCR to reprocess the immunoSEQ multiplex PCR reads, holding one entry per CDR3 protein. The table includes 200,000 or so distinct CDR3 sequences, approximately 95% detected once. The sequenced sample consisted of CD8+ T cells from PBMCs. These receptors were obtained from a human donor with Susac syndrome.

The DNA of the CDR3 is TGCGCCAGCAGCTTGGCCGACGGGGGGGCGGAGACCCAGTACTTC. Its protein product is CASSLADGGAETQYF. The chain carries TRBV5-1 and TRBJ2-5; the match to TRBD2 covers 8 bases. J was trimmed by 5 bases and V by 0 bases; bases with no gene match: 6. The CDR3 spans 15 residues. Germline values: CDR1 SGHRS, CDR2 YFSETQ. The full variable domain, completed using reference TRBV5-1 and TRBJ2-5, is KAGVTQTPRYLIKTRGQQVTLSCSPISGHRSVSWYQQTPGQGLQFLFEYFSETQRNKGNFPGRFSGRQFSNSRSEMNVSTLELGDSALYLCASSLADGGAETQYFGPGTRLLVL.

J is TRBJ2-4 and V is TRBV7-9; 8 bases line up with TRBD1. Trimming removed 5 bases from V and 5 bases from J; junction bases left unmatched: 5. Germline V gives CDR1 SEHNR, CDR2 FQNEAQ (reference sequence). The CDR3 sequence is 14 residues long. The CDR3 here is CASSPMDRENIQYF. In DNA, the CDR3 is TGTGCCAGCAGCCCCATGGACAGGGAAAACATTCAGTACTTC. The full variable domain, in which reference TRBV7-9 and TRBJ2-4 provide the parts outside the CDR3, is DTGVSQNPRHKITKRGQNVTFRCDPISEHNRLYWYRQTLGQGPEFLTYFQNEAQLEKSRLLSDRFSAERPKGSFSTLEIQRTEQGDSAMYLCASSPMDRENIQYFGAGTRLSVL.

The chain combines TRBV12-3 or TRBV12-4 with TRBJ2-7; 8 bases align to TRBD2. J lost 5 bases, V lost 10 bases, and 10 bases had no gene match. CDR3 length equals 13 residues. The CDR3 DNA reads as TGTGCCACCTCGAGCGGGGGCGTGAACGAGCAGTACTTC. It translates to CATSSGGVNEQYF.

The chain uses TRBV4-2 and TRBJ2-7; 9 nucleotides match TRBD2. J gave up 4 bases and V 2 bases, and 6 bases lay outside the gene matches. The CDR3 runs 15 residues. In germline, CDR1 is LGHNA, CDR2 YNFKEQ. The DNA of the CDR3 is TGTGCCAGCAGCCAACAGGGACTAGCAGAATACGAGCAGTACTTC. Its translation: CASSQQGLAEYEQYF.

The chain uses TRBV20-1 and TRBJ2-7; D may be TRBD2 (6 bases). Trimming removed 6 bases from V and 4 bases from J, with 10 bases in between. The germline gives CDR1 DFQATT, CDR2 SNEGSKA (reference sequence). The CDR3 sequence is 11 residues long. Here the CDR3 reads CSAGTQYEQYF. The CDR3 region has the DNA TGCAGTGCCGGGACTCAATACGAGCAGTACTTC.

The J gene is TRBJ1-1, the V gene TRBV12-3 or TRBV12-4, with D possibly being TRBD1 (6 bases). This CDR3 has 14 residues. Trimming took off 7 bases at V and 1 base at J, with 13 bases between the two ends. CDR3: CASKPGGANTEAFF. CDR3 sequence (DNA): TGTGCCAGCAAACCCGGGGGGGCGAACACTGAAGCTTTCTTT.

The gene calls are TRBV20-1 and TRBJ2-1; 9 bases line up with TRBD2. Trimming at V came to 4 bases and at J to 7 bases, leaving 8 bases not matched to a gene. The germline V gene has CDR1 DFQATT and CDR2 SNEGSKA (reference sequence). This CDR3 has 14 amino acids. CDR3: CSANPGLAKNEQFF. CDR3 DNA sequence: TGCAGTGCTAACCCGGGACTAGCAAAAAATGAGCAGTTCTTC.

In DNA, the CDR3 is TGCAGCGTTCTTTCTGGGGCCAACGTCCTGACTTTC. It codes for CSVLSGANVLTF. The chain links TRBV29-1 to TRBJ2-6; D call uncertain. V was pared by 5 bases and J by 1 base, with 3 bases between. The germline CDR1 and CDR2 sequences are SQVTM and ANQGSEA. The CDR3 totals 12 residues. The full variable domain, rest sourced from reference TRBV29-1 and TRBJ2-6, is SAVISQKPSRDICQRGTSLTIQCQVDSQVTMMFWYRQQPGQSLTLIATANQGSEATYESGFVIDKFPISRPNLTFSTLTVSNMSPEDSSIYLCSVLSGANVLTFGAGSRLTVL.

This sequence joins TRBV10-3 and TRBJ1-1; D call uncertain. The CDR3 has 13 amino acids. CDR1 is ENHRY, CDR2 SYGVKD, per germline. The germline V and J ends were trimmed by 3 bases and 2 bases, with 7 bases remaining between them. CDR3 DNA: TGTGCCATCAGTGATGAACCTAACACTGAAGCTTTCTTT. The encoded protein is CAISDEPNTEAFF.

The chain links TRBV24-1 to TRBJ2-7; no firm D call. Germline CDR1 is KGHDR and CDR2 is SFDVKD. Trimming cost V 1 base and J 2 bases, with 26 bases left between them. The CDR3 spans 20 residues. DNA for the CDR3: TGTGCCACCAGTGATTTAACCAGAAAGCAACATCGAACGCCGGCCTACGAGCAGTACTTC. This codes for CATSDLTRKQHRTPAYEQYF.

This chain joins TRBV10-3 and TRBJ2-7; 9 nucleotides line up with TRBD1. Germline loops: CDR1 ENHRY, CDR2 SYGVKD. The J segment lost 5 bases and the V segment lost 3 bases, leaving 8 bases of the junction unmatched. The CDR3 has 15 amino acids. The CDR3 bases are TGTGCCATCAGTGAATACAGGGGGCAGCAAGACGAGCAGTACTTC. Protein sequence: CAISEYRGQQDEQYF.

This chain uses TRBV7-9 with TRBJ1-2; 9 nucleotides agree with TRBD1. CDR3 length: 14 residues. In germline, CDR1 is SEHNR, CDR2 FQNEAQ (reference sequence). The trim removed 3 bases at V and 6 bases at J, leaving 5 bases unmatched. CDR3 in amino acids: CASSLDRGGDGYTF. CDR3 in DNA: TGTGCCAGCAGCTTGGACAGGGGAGGGGATGGCTACACCTTC.

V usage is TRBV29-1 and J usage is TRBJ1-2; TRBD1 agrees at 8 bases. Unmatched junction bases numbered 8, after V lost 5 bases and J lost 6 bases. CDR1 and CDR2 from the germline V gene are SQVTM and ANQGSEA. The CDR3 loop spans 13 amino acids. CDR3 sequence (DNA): TGCAGCGTTAAGGACAGGGACATCCATGGCTACACCTTC. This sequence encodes CSVKDRDIHGYTF.

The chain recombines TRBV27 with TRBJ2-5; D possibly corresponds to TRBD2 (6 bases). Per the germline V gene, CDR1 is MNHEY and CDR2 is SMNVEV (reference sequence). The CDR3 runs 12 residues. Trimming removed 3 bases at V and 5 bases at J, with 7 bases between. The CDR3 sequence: CASSLEGETQYF. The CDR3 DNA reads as TGTGCCAGCAGTTTGGAGGGGGAGACCCAGTACTTC.

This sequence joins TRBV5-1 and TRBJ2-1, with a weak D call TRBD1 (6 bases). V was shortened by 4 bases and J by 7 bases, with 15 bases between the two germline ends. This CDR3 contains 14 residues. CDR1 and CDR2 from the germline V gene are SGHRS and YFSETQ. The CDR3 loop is CASSLIYRDNEQFF. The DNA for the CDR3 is TGCGCCAGCAGCCTAATATACAGGGATAATGAGCAGTTCTTC.

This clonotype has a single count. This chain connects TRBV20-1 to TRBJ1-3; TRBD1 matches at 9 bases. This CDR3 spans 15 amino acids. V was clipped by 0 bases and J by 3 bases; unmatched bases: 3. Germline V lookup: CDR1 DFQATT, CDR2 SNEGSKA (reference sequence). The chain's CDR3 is CSARDTGGYGNTIYF. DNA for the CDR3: TGCAGTGCTAGAGATACAGGGGGCTATGGAAACACCATATATTTT.

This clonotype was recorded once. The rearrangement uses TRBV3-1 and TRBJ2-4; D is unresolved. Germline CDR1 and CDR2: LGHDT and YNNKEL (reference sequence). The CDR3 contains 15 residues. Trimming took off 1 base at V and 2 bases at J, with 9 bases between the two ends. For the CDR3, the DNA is TGTGCCAGCAGCCAAGGGGTGAATTCCAAAAACATTCAGTACTTC. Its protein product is CASSQGVNSKNIQYF.

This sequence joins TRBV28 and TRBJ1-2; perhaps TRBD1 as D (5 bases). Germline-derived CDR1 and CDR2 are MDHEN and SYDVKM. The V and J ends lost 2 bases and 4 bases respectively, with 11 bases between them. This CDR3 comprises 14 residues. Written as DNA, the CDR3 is TGTGCCAGCAGTTTACCGGACAACGGCTATGGCTACACCTTC. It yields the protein CASSLPDNGYGYTF.

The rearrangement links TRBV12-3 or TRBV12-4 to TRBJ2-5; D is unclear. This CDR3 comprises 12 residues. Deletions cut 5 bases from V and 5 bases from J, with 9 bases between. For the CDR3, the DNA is TGTGCCAGCAGTCCCCCCGAGGAGACCCAGTACTTC. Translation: CASSPPEETQYF.